The next 19 T cell receptor beta chains were all read from a single sample in a study of shared clonotypes between healthy human individuals. Measured with immunoSEQ multiplex PCR; TCRdb has only the in-frame clones, and not every one. This sample has under 2,000,000 clones, with approximately 95% found just once. The naive CD8 population came from CD45RO-negative cells selected for CCR7, without terminally differentiated effector memory CD45RA+ cells. Sequencing was carried out using naive CD8+ T cells sorted from blood. The source is a man younger than 30 in good health.

The chain employs TRBV28 and TRBJ2-7; 11 bases are shared with TRBD2. The CDR3 runs to 15 residues. The germline V gene encodes CDR1 MDHEN and CDR2 SYDVKM. Trimming cost V 6 bases and J 3 bases; bases outside gene matches: 7. The CDR3 DNA reads TGTGCCAGCAGCCACACTAGCGGGGGAGGCTACGAGCAGTACTTC. It codes for CASSHTSGGGYEQYF.

Note on this clone: Other DNA variants within this sample encode the same CDR3. The J gene is TRBJ1-1, the V gene TRBV4-1; 9 bases agree with TRBD1. CDR1 is MGHRA and CDR2 is YSYEKL in the germline V gene. This CDR3 comprises 15 residues. Trimming took 1 base from V and 1 from J; bases not matched to a gene: 1. The DNA for the CDR3 is TGCGCCAGCAGCCAAGGGGGACAGGGGAACACTGAAGCTTTCTTT. Its protein product is CASSQGGQGNTEAFF.

This chain connects TRBV5-6 to TRBJ1-2, with a tentative D call TRBD1 (5 bases). Between the trimmed V and J ends, which lost 7 bases and 4 bases, there was a span of 14 bases. CDR3 size: 13 residues. Per the germline V gene, CDR1 is SGHDT and CDR2 is YYEEEE. In DNA form, the CDR3 reads TGTGCCAGCCACGGGGGGGGAGCCTATGGCTACACCTTC. It encodes CASHGGGAYGYTF.

A note on this clone: This CDR3 is also generated by other DNA sequences in the sample. V is TRBV27 and J is TRBJ2-3; TRBD2 matches 8 bases. The germline V gene has CDR1 MNHEY and CDR2 SMNVEV (reference sequence). The length of the CDR3 is 14 residues. Unmatched junction bases numbered 3, after V lost 6 bases and J lost 1 base. CDR3 in amino acids: CASSLSGGTDTQYF. The CDR3 region has the DNA TGTGCCAGCAGCCTTAGCGGGGGCACAGATACGCAGTATTTT.

The gene calls are TRBV5-6 and TRBJ1-2; 9 bases map to TRBD1. V shed 4 bases, J shed 4 bases, and the junction held 11 bases outside the gene matches. The CDR3 has 16 amino acids. Germline V gene sequence: CDR1 SGHDT, CDR2 YYEEEE. The CDR3 loop reads CASSTGTGNIGYGYTF. The CDR3 coding sequence is TGTGCCAGCAGCACCGGGACAGGGAATATTGGCTATGGCTACACCTTC.

V usage is TRBV6-5 and J usage is TRBJ2-7, with 8 nucleotides matching TRBD2. The CDR3 has 13 amino acids. V shed 5 bases and J 5 bases; nucleotides not matched to a gene: 5. In germline, CDR1 is MNHEY, CDR2 SVGAGI. Here the CDR3 reads CASSSGSGNEQYF. Written as DNA, the CDR3 is TGTGCCAGCAGTAGCGGGAGCGGCAACGAGCAGTACTTC.

The chain carries TRBV28 and TRBJ2-7; possibly TRBD1 or TRBD2 for D (5 bases each). The CDR3 has 16 amino acids. The V end was cut by 6 bases, the J end by 4 bases, with 22 bases between. Germline V gene data show CDR1 as MDHEN and CDR2 as SYDVKM. The CDR3 DNA reads as TGTGCCAGCAGCCTAAGAGGCTGGGGCAGGAGGTACGAGCAGTACTTC. Its protein product is CASSLRGWGRRYEQYF.

The chain uses TRBV5-6 and TRBJ2-7; the D gene is possibly TRBD1 (5 bases). V lost 4 bases and J lost 2, with 19 bases in between. This CDR3 is 16 amino acids long. In germline, CDR1 is SGHDT, CDR2 YYEEEE. Here the CDR3 reads CASSVNFRAGTYEQYF. CDR3 sequence (DNA): TGTGCCAGCAGCGTAAACTTCAGGGCCGGTACCTACGAGCAGTACTTC. The full variable domain, rest sourced from reference TRBV5-6 and TRBJ2-7, is DAGVTQSPTHLIKTRGQQVTLRCSPKSGHDTVSWYQQALGQGPQFIFQYYEEEERQRGNFPDRFSGHQFPNYSSELNVNALLLGDSALYLCASSVNFRAGTYEQYFGPGTRLTVT.

This clone was counted a single time. The same CDR3 also results from other DNA sequences found in this sample. The rearrangement links TRBV18 to TRBJ2-1; no reliable D call. V shed 6 bases and J shed 0 bases, with 12 bases lying between them. The CDR3 length is 15 residues. Germline CDR1 and CDR2: KGHSH and LQKENI. Written as DNA, the CDR3 is TGTGCCAGCTCCCCTCCGATTAGCTCCTACAATGAGCAGTTCTTC. Its translation: CASSPPISSYNEQFF.

The J gene is TRBJ2-6, the V gene TRBV13, with 10 positions matching TRBD1. The CDR3 totals 16 residues. Trimming took 8 bases from V and 3 from J; bases not matched to a gene: 7. Per the germline V gene, CDR1 is PRHDT and CDR2 is FYEKMQ (reference sequence). The CDR3 sequence: CASGTGDRGGANVLTF. The CDR3 region has the DNA TGTGCCAGCGGGACAGGGGATCGGGGTGGGGCCAACGTCCTGACTTTC. Full variable domain (remainder filled in from reference TRBV13 and TRBJ2-6): AAGVIQSPRHLIKEKRETATLKCYPIPRHDTVYWYQQGPGQDPQFLISFYEKMQSDKGSIPDRFSAQQFSDYHSELNMSSLELGDSALYFCASGTGDRGGANVLTFGAGSRLTVL.

The rearrangement links TRBV6-1 to TRBJ1-1; D possibly corresponds to TRBD1 (6 bases). The CDR3 runs 20 residues. V was cut by 0 bases and J by 5 bases, with 28 bases left in between. Germline V gives CDR1 MNHNS, CDR2 SASEGT. The CDR3, as DNA: TGTGCCAGCAGTGAAGCGGGGGCCCACAGGTTATTTGGGCGGGTTACTGAAGCTTTCTTT. This translates into CASSEAGAHRLFGRVTEAFF.

In the case of this clone: This sample also contains other DNA sequences that code for the same CDR3. The chain has TRBV2 and TRBJ2-5; D gene ambiguous. The V end lost 3 bases, the J end lost 2 bases, and 7 bases lay between the germline ends. Germline assignment: CDR1 SNHLY and CDR2 FYNNEI. The CDR3 length is 13 residues. The CDR3: CASSEYRQETQYF. In DNA, the CDR3 is TGTGCCAGCAGTGAGTACAGACAAGAGACCCAGTACTTC. Variable domain in full (rest from reference TRBV2 and TRBJ2-5): EPEVTQTPSHQVTQMGQEVILRCVPISNHLYFYWYRQILGQKVEFLVSFYNNEISEKSEIFDDQFSVERPDGSNFTLKIRSTKLEDSAMYFCASSEYRQETQYFGPGTRLLVL.

A note on this clone: A junction end diverges from the germline sequence, so it may reflect a read error. J is TRBJ2-7 and V is TRBV7-7, with D perhaps TRBD2 (5 bases). Germline lookup yields CDR1 SSHAT and CDR2 FNYEAQ (reference sequence). The CDR3 has 13 amino acids. The CDR3 loop reads CASSLDRGNEQYF. In DNA, the CDR3 is TGTGCTAGCAGCTTAGACCGGGGAAACGAGCAGTACTTC.

The chain uses TRBV19 and TRBJ2-7, with D possibly matching TRBD2 (6 bases). The CDR3 is made up of 15 amino acids. Trimming took off 1 base at V and 2 bases at J, with 12 bases between the two ends. The germline V gene has CDR1 LNHDA and CDR2 SQIVND (reference sequence). The CDR3: CASSIGSGAPYEQYF. As DNA, the CDR3 is TGTGCCAGTAGTATAGGATCGGGAGCTCCCTACGAGCAGTACTTC.

Comment on this clone: At one of its ends the junction is not consistent with the germline gene, which may arise from a read error. The chain combines TRBV6-1 with TRBJ1-2, with a tentative D call TRBD1 (6 bases). CDR3 size: 18 residues. CDR1 and CDR2 (germline): MNHNS, SASEGT. Here the CDR3 reads CASREGPYREAFESGYTF. CDR3 in DNA: TGTGCCAGCAGAGAAGGACCATACAGGGAGGCTTTCGAGAGTGGCTACACCTTC.

The chain has TRBV7-6 and TRBJ1-2, with 7 positions matching TRBD1. The CDR3 length is 14 residues. The junction had 8 bases not matched to a gene; V was cut back by 5 bases and J by 5 bases. Per germline, CDR1 SGHVS and CDR2 FNYEAQ. As DNA, the CDR3 is TGTGCCAGCAGCCCGGCCGGGACAGTGTATGGCTACACCTTC. Translated, it gives CASSPAGTVYGYTF.

Points on this clone: At the DNA level, this CDR3 is encoded by other sequences in the same sample as well. The chain has TRBV6-4 and TRBJ1-6, with no clear D. CDR3 size: 14 residues. Germline V CDR1 and CDR2: MRHNA, SNTAGT. Trimming cost V 3 bases and J 7 bases, with 10 bases left between them. CDR3 protein: CASSDSPGNSPLHF. CDR3 DNA sequence: TGTGCCAGCAGTGATTCACCGGGGAATTCACCCCTCCACTTT.

The chain is built from TRBV19 and TRBJ1-4; 9 nucleotides align to TRBD1. CDR3 length: 16 residues. The V gene's germline CDR1 is LNHDA and CDR2 SQIVND (reference sequence). V lost 4 bases, J lost 4 bases, and 7 bases stayed unmatched. The CDR3 loop reads CASSTYRGPSNEKLFF. In DNA form, the CDR3 reads TGTGCCAGTAGTACCTACAGGGGGCCGAGTAATGAAAAACTGTTTTTT.

The chain combines TRBV30 with TRBJ2-6; 14 nucleotides align to TRBD2. Germline trimming cut 0 bases from V and 3 bases from J; bases unmatched to any gene: 10. The CDR3 contains 20 residues. Germline V gene sequence: CDR1 GTSNPN, CDR2 SVGIG (reference sequence). In DNA form, the CDR3 reads TGTGCCTGGAGTGTACCCGCGACTAGCGGGAGGGCCGATGGGGCCAACGTCCTGACTTTC. Protein sequence: CAWSVPATSGRADGANVLTF. Variable domain in full (rest from reference TRBV30 and TRBJ2-6): SQTIHQWPATLVQPVGSPLSLECTVEGTSNPNLYWYRQAAGRGLQLLFYSVGIGQISSEVPQNLSASRPQDRQFILSSKKLLLSDSGFYLCAWSVPATSGRADGANVLTFGAGSRLTVL.